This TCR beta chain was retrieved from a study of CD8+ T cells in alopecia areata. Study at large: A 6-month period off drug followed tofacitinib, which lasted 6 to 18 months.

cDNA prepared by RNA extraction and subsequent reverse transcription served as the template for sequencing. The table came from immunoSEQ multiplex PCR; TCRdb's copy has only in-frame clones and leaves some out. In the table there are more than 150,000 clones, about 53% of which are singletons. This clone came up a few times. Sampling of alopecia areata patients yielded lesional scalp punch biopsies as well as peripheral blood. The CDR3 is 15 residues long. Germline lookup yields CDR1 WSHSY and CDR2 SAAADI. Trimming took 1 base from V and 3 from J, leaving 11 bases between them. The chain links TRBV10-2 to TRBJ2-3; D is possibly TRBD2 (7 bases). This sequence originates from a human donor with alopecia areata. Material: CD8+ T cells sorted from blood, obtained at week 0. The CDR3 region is CASSEFRGATDTQYF. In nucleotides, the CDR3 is TGCGCCAGCAGTGAGTTCCGGGGGGCTACAGATACGCAGTATTTT.